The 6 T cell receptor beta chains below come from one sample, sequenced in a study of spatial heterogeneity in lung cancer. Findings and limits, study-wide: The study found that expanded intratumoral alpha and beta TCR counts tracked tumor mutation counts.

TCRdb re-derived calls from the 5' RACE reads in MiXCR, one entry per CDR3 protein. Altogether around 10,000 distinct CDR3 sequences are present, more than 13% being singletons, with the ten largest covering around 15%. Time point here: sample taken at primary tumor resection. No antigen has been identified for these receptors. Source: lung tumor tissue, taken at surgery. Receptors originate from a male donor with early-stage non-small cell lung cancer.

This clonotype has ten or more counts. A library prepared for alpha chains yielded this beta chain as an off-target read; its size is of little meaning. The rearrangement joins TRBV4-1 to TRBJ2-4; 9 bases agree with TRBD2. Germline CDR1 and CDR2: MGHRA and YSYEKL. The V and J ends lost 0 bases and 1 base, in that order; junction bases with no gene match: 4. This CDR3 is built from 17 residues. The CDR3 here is CASSQDGLAGAKNIQYF. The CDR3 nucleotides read TGCGCCAGCAGCCAAGACGGGCTAGCGGGGGCCAAAAACATTCAGTACTTC.

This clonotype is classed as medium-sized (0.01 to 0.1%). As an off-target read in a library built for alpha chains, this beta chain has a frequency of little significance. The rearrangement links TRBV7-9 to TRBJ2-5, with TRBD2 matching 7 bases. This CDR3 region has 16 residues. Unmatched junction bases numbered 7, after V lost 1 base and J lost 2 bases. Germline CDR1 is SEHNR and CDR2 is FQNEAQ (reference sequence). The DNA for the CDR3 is TGTGCCAGCAGCTTAGGGGCTAGCGGAGTTCAAGAGACCCAGTACTTC. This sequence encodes CASSLGASGVQETQYF.

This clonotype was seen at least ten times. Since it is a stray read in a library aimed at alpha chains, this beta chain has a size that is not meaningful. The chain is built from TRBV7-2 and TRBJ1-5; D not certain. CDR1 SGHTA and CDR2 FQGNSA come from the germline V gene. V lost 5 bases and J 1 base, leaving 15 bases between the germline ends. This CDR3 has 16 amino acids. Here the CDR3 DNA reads TGTGCCAGCAGCAAGGGTCTTGAGGGAAGCAATCAGCCCCAGCATTTT. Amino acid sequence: CASSKGLEGSNQPQHF. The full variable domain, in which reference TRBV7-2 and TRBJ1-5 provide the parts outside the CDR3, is GAGVSQSPSNKVTEKGKDVELRCDPISGHTALYWYRQSLGQGLEFLIYFQGNSAPDKSGLPSDRFSAERTGGSVSTLTIQRTQQEDSAVYLCASSKGLEGSNQPQHFGDGTRLSIL.

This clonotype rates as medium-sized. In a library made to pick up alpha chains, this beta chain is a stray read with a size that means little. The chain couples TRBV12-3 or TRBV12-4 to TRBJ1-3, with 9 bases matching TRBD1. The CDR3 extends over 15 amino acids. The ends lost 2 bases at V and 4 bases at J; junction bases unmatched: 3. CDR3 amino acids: CASSLRQGGGNTIYF. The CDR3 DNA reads TGTGCCAGCAGTTTACGACAGGGGGGAGGAAACACCATATATTTT.

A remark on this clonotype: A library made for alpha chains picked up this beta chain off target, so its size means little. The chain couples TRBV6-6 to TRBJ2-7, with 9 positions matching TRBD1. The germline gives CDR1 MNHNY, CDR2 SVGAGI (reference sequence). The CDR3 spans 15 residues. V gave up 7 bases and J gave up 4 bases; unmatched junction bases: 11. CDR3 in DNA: TGTGCCAGCACTGGGATGGGACAGGGAGGGTACGAGCAGTACTTC. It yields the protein CASTGMGQGGYEQYF.

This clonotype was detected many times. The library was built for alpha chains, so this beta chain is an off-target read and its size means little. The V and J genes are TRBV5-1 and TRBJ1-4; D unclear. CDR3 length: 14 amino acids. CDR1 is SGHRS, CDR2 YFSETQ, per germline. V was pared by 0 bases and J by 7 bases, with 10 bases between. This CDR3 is CASSLAGSGEKLFF. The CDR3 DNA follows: TGCGCCAGCAGCTTGGCGGGGTCTGGTGAAAAACTGTTTTTT.